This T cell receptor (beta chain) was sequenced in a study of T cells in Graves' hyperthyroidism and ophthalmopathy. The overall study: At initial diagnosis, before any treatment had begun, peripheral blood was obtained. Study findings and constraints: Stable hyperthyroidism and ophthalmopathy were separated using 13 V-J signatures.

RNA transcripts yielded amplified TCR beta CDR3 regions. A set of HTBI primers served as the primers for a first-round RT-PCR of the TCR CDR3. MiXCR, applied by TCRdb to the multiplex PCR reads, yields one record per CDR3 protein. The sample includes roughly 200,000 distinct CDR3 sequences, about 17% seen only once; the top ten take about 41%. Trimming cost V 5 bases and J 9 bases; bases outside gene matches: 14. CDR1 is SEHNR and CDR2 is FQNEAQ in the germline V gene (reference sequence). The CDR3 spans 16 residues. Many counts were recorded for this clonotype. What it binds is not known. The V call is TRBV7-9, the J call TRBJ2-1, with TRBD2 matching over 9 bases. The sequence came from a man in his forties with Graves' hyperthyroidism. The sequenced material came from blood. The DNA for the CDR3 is TGTGCCAGCAGCCCACCGGCGGGGGGGCGTTATGTTGAGCAGTTCTTC. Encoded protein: CASSPPAGGRYVEQFF. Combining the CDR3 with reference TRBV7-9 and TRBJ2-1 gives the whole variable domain DTGVSQNPRHKITKRGQNVTFRCDPISEHNRLYWYRQTLGQGPEFLTYFQNEAQLEKSRLLSDRFSAERPKGSFSTLEIQRTEQGDSAMYLCASSPPAGGRYVEQFFGPGTRLTVL.